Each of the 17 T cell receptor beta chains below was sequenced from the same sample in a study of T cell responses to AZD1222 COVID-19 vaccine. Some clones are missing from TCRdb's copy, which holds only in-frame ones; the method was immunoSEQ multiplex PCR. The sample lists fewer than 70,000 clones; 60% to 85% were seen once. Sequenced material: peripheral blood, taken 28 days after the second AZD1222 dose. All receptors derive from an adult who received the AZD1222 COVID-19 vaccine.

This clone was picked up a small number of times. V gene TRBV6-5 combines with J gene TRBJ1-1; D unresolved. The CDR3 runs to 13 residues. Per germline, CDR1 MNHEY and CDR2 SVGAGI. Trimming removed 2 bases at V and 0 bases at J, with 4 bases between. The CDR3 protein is CASSYQVNTEAFF. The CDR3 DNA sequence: TGTGCCAGCAGTTACCAGGTGAACACTGAAGCTTTCTTT.

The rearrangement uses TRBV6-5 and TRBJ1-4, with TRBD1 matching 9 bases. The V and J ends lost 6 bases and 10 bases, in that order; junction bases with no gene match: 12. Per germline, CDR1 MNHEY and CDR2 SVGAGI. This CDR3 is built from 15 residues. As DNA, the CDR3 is TGTGCCAGCAGGGCCGCGGGACAGGGTAGGGTAAAACTGTTTTTT. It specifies CASRAAGQGRVKLFF.

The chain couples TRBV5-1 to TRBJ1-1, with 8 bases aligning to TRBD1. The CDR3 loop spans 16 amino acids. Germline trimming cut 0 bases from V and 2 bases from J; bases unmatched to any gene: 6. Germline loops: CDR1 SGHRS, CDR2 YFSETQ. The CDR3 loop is CASSLEDREPNTEAFF. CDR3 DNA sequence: TGCGCCAGCAGCTTGGAGGACAGGGAACCCAACACTGAAGCTTTCTTT.

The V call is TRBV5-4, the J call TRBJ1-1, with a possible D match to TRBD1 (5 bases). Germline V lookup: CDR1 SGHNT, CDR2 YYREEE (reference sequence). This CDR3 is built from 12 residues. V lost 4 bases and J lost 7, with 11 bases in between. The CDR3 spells CASSPRQGEAFF. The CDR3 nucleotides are TGTGCCAGCAGCCCGAGGCAGGGTGAAGCTTTCTTT. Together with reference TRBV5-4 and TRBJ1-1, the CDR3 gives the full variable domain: ETGVTQSPTHLIKTRGQQVTLRCSSQSGHNTVSWYQQALGQGPQFIFQYYREEENGRGNFPPRFSGLQFPNYSSELNVNALELDDSALYLCASSPRQGEAFFGQGTRLTVV.

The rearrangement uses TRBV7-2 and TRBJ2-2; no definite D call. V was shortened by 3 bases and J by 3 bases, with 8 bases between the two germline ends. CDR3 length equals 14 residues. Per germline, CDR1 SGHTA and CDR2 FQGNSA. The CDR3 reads CASSLAEYTGELFF. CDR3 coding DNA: TGTGCCAGCAGCTTGGCAGAGTACACCGGGGAGCTGTTTTTT.

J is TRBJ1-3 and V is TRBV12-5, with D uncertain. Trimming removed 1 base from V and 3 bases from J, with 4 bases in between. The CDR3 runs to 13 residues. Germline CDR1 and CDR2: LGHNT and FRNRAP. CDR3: CASGLEIGNTIYF. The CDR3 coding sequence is TGTGCTAGTGGTTTGGAAATTGGAAACACCATATATTTT.

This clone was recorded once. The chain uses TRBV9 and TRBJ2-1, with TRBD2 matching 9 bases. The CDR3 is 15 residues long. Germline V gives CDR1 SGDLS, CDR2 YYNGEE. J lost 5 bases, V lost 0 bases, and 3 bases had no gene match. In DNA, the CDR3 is TGTGCCAGCAGCGTAGTGGCGGGGGGGAACAATGAGCAGTTCTTC. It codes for CASSVVAGGNNEQFF.

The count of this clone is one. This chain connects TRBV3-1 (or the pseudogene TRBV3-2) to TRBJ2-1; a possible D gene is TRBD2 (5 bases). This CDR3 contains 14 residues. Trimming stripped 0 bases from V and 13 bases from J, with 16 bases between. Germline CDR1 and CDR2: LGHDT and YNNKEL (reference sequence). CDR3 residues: CASSQDLVAGFQFF. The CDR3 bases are TGTGCCAGCAGCCAAGACCTTGTTGCGGGTTTTCAGTTCTTC.

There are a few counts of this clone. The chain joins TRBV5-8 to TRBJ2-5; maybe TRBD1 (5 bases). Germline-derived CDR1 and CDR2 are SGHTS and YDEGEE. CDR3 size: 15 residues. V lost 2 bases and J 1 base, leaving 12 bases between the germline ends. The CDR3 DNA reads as TGTGCCAGCAGCTTTCAATTGCAGGGCCAAGAGACCCAGTACTTC. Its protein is CASSFQLQGQETQYF. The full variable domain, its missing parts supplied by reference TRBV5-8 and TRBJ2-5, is EAGVTQSPTHLIKTRGQQATLRCSPISGHTSVYWYQQALGLGLQFLLWYDEGEERNRGNFPPRFSGRQFPNYSSELNVNALELEDSALYLCASSFQLQGQETQYFGPGTRLLVL.

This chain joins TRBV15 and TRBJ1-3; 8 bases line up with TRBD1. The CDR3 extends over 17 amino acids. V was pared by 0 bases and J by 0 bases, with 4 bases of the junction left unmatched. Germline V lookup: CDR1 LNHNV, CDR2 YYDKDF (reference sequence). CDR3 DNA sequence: TGTGCCACCAGCAGAGAAGACAGGGGAGTCTCTGGAAACACCATATATTTT. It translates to CATSREDRGVSGNTIYF.

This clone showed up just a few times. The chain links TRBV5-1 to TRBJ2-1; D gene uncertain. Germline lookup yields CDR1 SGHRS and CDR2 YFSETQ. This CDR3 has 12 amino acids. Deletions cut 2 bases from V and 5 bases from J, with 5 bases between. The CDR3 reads CASSLGHNEQFF. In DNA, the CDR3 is TGCGCCAGCAGCTTAGGGCACAATGAGCAGTTCTTC. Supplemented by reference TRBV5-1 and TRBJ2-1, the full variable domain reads KAGVTQTPRYLIKTRGQQVTLSCSPISGHRSVSWYQQTPGQGLQFLFEYFSETQRNKGNFPGRFSGRQFSNSRSEMNVSTLELGDSALYLCASSLGHNEQFFGPGTRLTVL.

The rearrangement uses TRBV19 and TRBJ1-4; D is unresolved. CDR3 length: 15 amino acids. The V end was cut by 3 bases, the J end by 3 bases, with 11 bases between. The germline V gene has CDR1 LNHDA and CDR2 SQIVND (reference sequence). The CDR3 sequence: CASSIRRNANEKLFF. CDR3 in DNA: TGTGCCAGTAGTATTCGGAGAAACGCTAATGAAAAACTGTTTTTT.

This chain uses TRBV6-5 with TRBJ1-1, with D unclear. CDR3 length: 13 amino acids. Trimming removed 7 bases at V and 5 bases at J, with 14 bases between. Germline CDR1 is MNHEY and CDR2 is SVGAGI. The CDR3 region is CASTPLRNTEAFF. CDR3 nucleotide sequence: TGTGCCAGCACTCCGCTGCGGAATACTGAAGCTTTCTTT.

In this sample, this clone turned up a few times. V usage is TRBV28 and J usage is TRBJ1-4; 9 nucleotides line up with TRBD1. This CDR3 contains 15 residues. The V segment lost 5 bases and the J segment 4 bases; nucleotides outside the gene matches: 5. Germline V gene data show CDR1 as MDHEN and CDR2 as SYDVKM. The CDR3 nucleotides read TGTGCCAGCAGTCAAACGGGACAGGGTAATGAAAAACTGTTTTTT. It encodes CASSQTGQGNEKLFF.

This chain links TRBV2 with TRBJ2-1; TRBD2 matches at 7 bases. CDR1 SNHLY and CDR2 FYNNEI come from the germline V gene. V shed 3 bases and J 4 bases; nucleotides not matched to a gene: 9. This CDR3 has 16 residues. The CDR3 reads CASSETERGPYNEQFF. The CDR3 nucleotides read TGTGCCAGCAGTGAGACCGAGCGGGGCCCTTACAATGAGCAGTTCTTC.

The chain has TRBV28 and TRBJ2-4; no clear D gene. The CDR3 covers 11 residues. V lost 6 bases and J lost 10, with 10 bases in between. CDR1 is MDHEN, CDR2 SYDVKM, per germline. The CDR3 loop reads CASSDAKIQYF. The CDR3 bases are TGTGCCAGCAGCGACGCCAAAATTCAGTACTTC.

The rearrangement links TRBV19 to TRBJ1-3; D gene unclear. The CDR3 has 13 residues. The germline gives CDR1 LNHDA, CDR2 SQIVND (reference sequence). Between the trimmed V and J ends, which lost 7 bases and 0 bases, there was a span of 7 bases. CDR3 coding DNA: TGTGCCAGTACCGACTACTCTGGAAACACCATATATTTT. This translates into CASTDYSGNTIYF.